Each of the 11 T cell receptor beta chains below was sequenced from the same sample in a study of cytomegalovirus exposure and HLA in healthy donors. The table came from immunoSEQ multiplex PCR; TCRdb's copy has only in-frame clones and leaves some out. The sample includes fewer than 85,000 clones, 96% of them seen just once. The specimen was PBMCs. The receptors originated from a woman under 30 in good health and CMV-seronegative.

The chain links TRBV18 to TRBJ2-3; no firm D call. The CDR3 extends over 14 amino acids. Deletions cut 3 bases from V and 4 bases from J, with 11 bases between. The germline V gene encodes CDR1 KGHSH and CDR2 LQKENI. The CDR3 loop is CASSPSEPADTQYF. DNA of the CDR3: TGTGCCAGCTCACCTTCTGAACCGGCAGATACGCAGTATTTT.

This chain links TRBV6-1 with TRBJ1-1; D is unresolved. This CDR3 contains 13 residues. The germline V gene has CDR1 MNHNS and CDR2 SASEGT. With 6 bases removed from V and 6 bases from J, the gap between germline ends came to 14 bases. CDR3 coding DNA: TGTGCCAGCAGACTCCACCTTGTGGCTGAAGCTTTCTTT. This gives the protein CASRLHLVAEAFF.

The chain couples TRBV5-4 to TRBJ2-1; 7 nucleotides match TRBD2. The V gene end was trimmed by 0 bases and the J gene end by 1 base; junction bases not matched to a gene: 10. This CDR3 contains 18 residues. Germline V lookup: CDR1 SGHNT, CDR2 YYREEE (reference sequence). The CDR3 DNA reads as TGTGCCAGCAGCTTGGGGGGGACTCTAGCGGCTTCCTACAATGAGCAGTTCTTC. This codes for CASSLGGTLAASYNEQFF.

The chain joins TRBV27 to TRBJ1-5; 12 nucleotides agree with TRBD1. Germline CDR1 MNHEY, CDR2 SMNVEV (reference sequence). The ends lost 2 bases at V and 0 bases at J; junction bases unmatched: 5. The CDR3 is 18 residues long. DNA for the CDR3: TGTGCCAGCAGTTTAGGGACAGGGGGCGCGGGTAGCAATCAGCCCCAGCATTTT. Translation: CASSLGTGGAGSNQPQHF.

In nucleotides, the CDR3 is TGTGCCAGCAGCTTTTCTACCGGGGAGCTGTTTTTT. This gives the protein CASSFSTGELFF. The chain uses TRBV5-4 and TRBJ2-2; no clear D gene. The V end lost 2 bases, the J end lost 5 bases, and 4 bases lay between the germline ends. Germline lookup yields CDR1 SGHNT and CDR2 YYREEE (reference sequence). There are 12 residues in the CDR3.

V and J are TRBV27 and TRBJ1-4, with a weak D call TRBD1 (6 bases). The V and J ends lost 4 bases and 6 bases respectively, with 15 bases between them. CDR1 MNHEY and CDR2 SMNVEV come from the germline V gene (reference sequence). CDR3 length equals 15 residues. In DNA, the CDR3 is TGTGCCAGCAGTTCTAGACAGGAAGCATATGAAAAACTGTTTTTT. Protein sequence: CASSSRQEAYEKLFF.

This rearrangement joins TRBV15 to TRBJ1-3; D remains unclear. This CDR3 has 17 amino acids. Trimming pared 0 bases from V and 3 bases from J, leaving 15 bases between. CDR1 LNHNV and CDR2 YYDKDF come from the germline V gene (reference sequence). The CDR3 here is CATSRDLEELGGNTIYF. DNA of the CDR3: TGTGCCACCAGCAGAGATCTAGAGGAATTAGGTGGAAACACCATATATTTT.

The CDR3: CATQGGNEQYF. The CDR3 coding sequence is TGTGCCACACAGGGGGGTAACGAGCAGTACTTC. The chain is built from TRBV15 and TRBJ2-7; 8 bases match TRBD1. Unmatched junction bases numbered 3, after V lost 9 bases and J lost 5 bases. The CDR3 is made up of 11 amino acids. From germline, CDR1 is LNHNV and CDR2 YYDKDF (reference sequence).

The rearrangement joins TRBV6-5 to TRBJ2-1; 11 bases match TRBD1. Losses at the gene ends were 2 bases for V and 8 bases for J; bases not matched to a gene: 5. The CDR3 runs 15 residues. Germline V gene data show CDR1 as MNHEY and CDR2 as SVGAGI. The CDR3 loop reads CASSYNPGQGDEQFF. The DNA for the CDR3 is TGTGCCAGCAGTTACAATCCGGGACAGGGGGATGAGCAGTTCTTC.

The V call is TRBV30, the J call TRBJ1-2; D perhaps matches TRBD1 (5 bases). Trimming pared 3 bases from V and 8 bases from J, leaving 25 bases between. Germline V gene data show CDR1 as GTSNPN and CDR2 as SVGIG (reference sequence). There are 16 residues in the CDR3. The CDR3, as DNA: TGTGCCTGGAGAATCGGACACCCGAACGTCCCTTACGGCTACACCTTC. Translating gives CAWRIGHPNVPYGYTF.

The chain is built from TRBV11-3 and TRBJ2-3; 12 bases are shared with TRBD1. Trimming cost V 4 bases and J 2 bases; bases outside gene matches: 4. Germline lookup yields CDR1 SGHNT and CDR2 YENEEA. CDR3 length: 16 residues. In DNA form, the CDR3 reads TGTGCCAGCAGCTCAGGGACAGGGGGCCTCACAGATACGCAGTATTTT. This encodes CASSSGTGGLTDTQYF.